This is a list of T cell receptor beta chains from one sample in a study of T cells in Graves' hyperthyroidism and ophthalmopathy. TCRdb re-called the multiplex PCR reads with MiXCR, one entry per CDR3 protein. The table records around 620,000 distinct CDR3 sequences, around 15% of them present only once. Sequenced: blood. The origin of the receptors is a woman aged 25 to 39 with Graves' hyperthyroidism. Each CDR3 is given with its conserved first and last residue. A D gene is named only where the DNA matches it firmly. Rows may omit the clone size; those that give it use once, few, many or a size class.

TRBV28,NA,TRBJ2-7,NA,TGTGCCAGCAGTCCGAGACAGATTACCTACGAGCAGTACTTC,CASSPRQITYEQYF
TRBV12-3/TRBV12-4,TRBD1,TRBJ2-4,many,TGTGCCAGCAGTTTTGTCGCAGGGACAGGAAACATTCAGTACTTC,CASSFVAGTGNIQYF
TRBV29-1,NA,TRBJ1-2,NA,TGCAGCGTTGATCAGGACTATGGCTACACCTTC,CSVDQDYGYTF
TRBV11-3,TRBD2,TRBJ2-3,NA,TGTGCCAGCAGCTTAGATGCTAGCGGAGATACGCAGTATTTT,CASSLDASGDTQYF
TRBV2,TRBD1,TRBJ1-1,many,TGTGCCAGCAGTTATGAAATCACAGGGGCGGACACTGAAGCTTTCTTT,CASSYEITGADTEAFF
TRBV29-1,NA,TRBJ1-1,many,TGCAGCGTGACGGGACGGGCCATGAACACTGAAGCTTTCTTT,CSVTGRAMNTEAFF
TRBV10-3,TRBD1,TRBJ2-7,many,TGTGCCATCAGTGACCCGGGACAGGGTGGGTACGAGCAGTACTTC,CAISDPGQGGYEQYF
TRBV20-1,TRBD1,TRBJ2-5,many,TGCAGTGCTATGACAGGGCAAGAGACCCAGTACTTC,CSAMTGQETQYF
TRBV5-1,NA,TRBJ2-7,many,TGCGCCAGCAGCTTGGCCGCCTCGGGGACCTACGAGCAGTACTTC,CASSLAASGTYEQYF
TRBV3-1,TRBD2,TRBJ2-5,many,TGTGCCAGCAGCGGTGGAGCGGGAAAACAAGAGACCCAGTACTTC,CASSGGAGKQETQYF
TRBV18,NA,TRBJ2-1,many,TGTGCCAGCTCACCAAACGGGGAGTGGTACAATGAGCAGTTCTTC,CASSPNGEWYNEQFF
TRBV9,NA,TRBJ1-1,many,TGTGCCAGCAGCGGCGCAGGGGTCACTGAAGCTTTCTTT,CASSGAGVTEAFF
TRBV24-1,NA,TRBJ2-5,many,TGTGCCACCGGAGAAGACAGCAGGGAGACCCAGTACTTC,CATGEDSRETQYF
TRBV19,NA,TRBJ2-1,NA,TGTGCCAGTAGTATAAGATTAGGCGATGAGCAGTTCTTC,CASSIRLGDEQFF
TRBV11-2,TRBD1,TRBJ1-4,many,TGTGCCAGCAGCTCCTACAGGGGGAAAAATGAAAAACTGTTTTTT,CASSSYRGKNEKLFF
TRBV7-2,NA,TRBJ2-3,many,TGTGCCAGCAGCTTAGGACAGTTAAAGGTCACAGATACGCAGTATTTT,CASSLGQLKVTDTQYF
TRBV14,NA,TRBJ1-1,NA,TGTGCCAGCAGCCAAGTTCTGGGGAACACTGAAGCTTTCTTT,CASSQVLGNTEAFF
TRBV3-1,TRBD1,TRBJ1-1,NA,TGTGCCAGCAGCCGTGGGACAGGGGCGGGGACTGAAGCTTTCTTT,CASSRGTGAGTEAFF
TRBV6-1,NA,TRBJ2-7,NA,TGTGCCAGCAGGTCATGGCGGGTGGCCTACGAGCAGTACTTC,CASRSWRVAYEQYF
TRBV4-2,NA,TRBJ2-1,NA,TGTGCCAGCAGCCAAACCCTCCCCGGAGTAACTAATGAGCAGTTCTTC,CASSQTLPGVTNEQFF
TRBV6-5,NA,TRBJ2-5,many,TGTGCCAGCAGTTACTCATCGGTGGAGACCCAGTACTTC,CASSYSSVETQYF
TRBV7-6,NA,TRBJ2-7,many,TGTGCCAGCAGCTTAGCATACGGTTACTACGAGCAGTACTTC,CASSLAYGYYEQYF
TRBV12-3/TRBV12-4,NA,TRBJ1-1,many,TGTGCCAGCAGTTACGGACCCGGGAGCACTGAAGCTTTCTTT,CASSYGPGSTEAFF
TRBV11-2,TRBD1,TRBJ1-1,NA,TGTGCCAGCAGCTTAGTGGGGACAGGGCCAAACACTGAAGCTTTCTTT,CASSLVGTGPNTEAFF
TRBV2,NA,TRBJ2-5,many,TGTGCCAGCAAGGCAGGGCGAGAGACCCAGTACTTC,CASKAGRETQYF
TRBV7-6,NA,TRBJ2-5,NA,TGTGCCAGCAGCTTAGGGGTTAGTAGGGAGACCCAGTACTTC,CASSLGVSRETQYF
TRBV27,TRBD2,TRBJ2-5,NA,TGTGCCAGCAGTTTTCGACGCGGGAGGGGCCAAGAGACCCAGTACTTC,CASSFRRGRGQETQYF
TRBV3-1,NA,TRBJ1-1,many,TGTGCCAGCAGCCAAGATCAGCTCACTGAAGCTTTCTTT,CASSQDQLTEAFF
TRBV13,TRBD2,TRBJ2-1,NA,TGTGCCAGCAGCTTAGGGTCAGAGGGACTAGCGGGATGGTTCTTC,CASSLGSEGLAGWFF
TRBV5-1,NA,TRBJ1-1,many,TGCGCCAGCAGCGAGGTCGTAGCAGACGGGAACACTGAAGCTTTCTTT,CASSEVVADGNTEAFF
TRBV30,TRBD2,TRBJ2-3,many,TGTGCCTGGAGGCAACCGGGACTAGTTGGTGGAGATACGCAGTATTTT,CAWRQPGLVGGDTQYF
TRBV27,NA,TRBJ1-6,many,TGTGCCAGCAGGAGGCAGGGAGCGTATAATTCACCCCTCCACTTT,CASRRQGAYNSPLHF
TRBV7-8,NA,TRBJ1-2,NA,TGTGCCAGCAGCTTAGAGTGGCAGGGTAAGACTTCCTTC,CASSLEWQGKTSF
TRBV30,NA,TRBJ1-5,many,TGTGCCTGGAGCGAGGGAACGGGTCAGCCCCAGCATTTT,CAWSEGTGQPQHF
TRBV25-1,TRBD1,TRBJ1-1,NA,TGTGCCAGCAGTCAGGGGGCGCGGGACACTGAAGCTTTCTTT,CASSQGARDTEAFF
TRBV12-3/TRBV12-4,TRBD1,TRBJ1-5,NA,TGTGCCAGCAGTAAAACCGGGACAGGGGGCGATATGAAGCCCCAGCATTTT,CASSKTGTGGDMKPQHF
TRBV15,TRBD1,TRBJ1-3,NA,TGTGCCACCAGCAGAGACGGGACAGGGCCAGGAAACACCATATATTTT,CATSRDGTGPGNTIYF
TRBV18,NA,TRBJ2-1,many,TGTGCCAGCTCACCACCGTCAGGACTCTACAATGAGCAGTTCTTC,CASSPPSGLYNEQFF
TRBV12-5,NA,TRBJ1-4,few,TGTGCTAGTGGTTTGGTCAACAGGGCATTACTGGAAAATGAAAAACTGTTTTTT,CASGLVNRALLENEKLFF
TRBV2,TRBD2,TRBJ2-7,NA,TGTGCCAGCAAACTGACTAGCGGATCTTCCTACGAGCAGTACTTC,CASKLTSGSSYEQYF
TRBV11-2,NA,TRBJ2-1,many,TGTGCCAGCAGTTCCAGGGGCAATGAGCAGTTCTTC,CASSSRGNEQFF
TRBV9,TRBD2,TRBJ2-1,few,TGTGCCAGCAGCGTTCCGGGACTAGCGGGCAACAATGAGCAGTTCTTC,CASSVPGLAGNNEQFF
TRBV10-2,NA,TRBJ2-7,few,TGCGCCAGCAGGGCCTCGTTAGCGGTATACGAGCAGTACTTC,CASRASLAVYEQYF
TRBV10-1,TRBD1,TRBJ2-7,few,TGCGCCAGCAGTGAGTCGGCAGGGGGCAGCTCCTACGAGCAGTACTTC,CASSESAGGSSYEQYF
TRBV28,TRBD1,TRBJ2-7,many,TGTGCCAGCAGTTACCCCCCCGGGACAGCATCCTACGAGCAGTACTTC,CASSYPPGTASYEQYF